The clone carrying this T cell receptor (beta chain) was counted between two and nine times. Its antigen is not known. Constant-segment-primed 5'RACE gave TCR alpha and TCR beta cDNA libraries with sample barcodes and UMIs. TCRdb analysed the 5' RACE reads with MiXCR anew, one entry per CDR3 protein. The data show fewer than 450,000 distinct CDR3 sequences, 20% to 30% seen once. The sample is drawn from a study of T-cell memory formation after mild COVID-19. Points from the study as a whole: The study detected some responding clones in pre-infection memory, suggesting cross-reactive memory joined.

The CDR3 loop spans 14 amino acids. The trim removed 7 bases at V and 7 bases at J, leaving 7 bases unmatched. Input material: PBMCs or a T cell subset sorted from them (not recorded which). The clonotype comes from an adult woman who had mild COVID-19 (a few samples of this study predate the infection). Cell type and time point are not known. The chain is built from TRBV12-3 or TRBV12-4 and TRBJ2-1; 10 bases fit TRBD2. Here the CDR3 DNA reads TGTGCCAGCATGTTATCTAGCGGGAGTAATGAGCAGTTCTTC. This codes for CASMLSSGSNEQFF.